The clone carrying this T cell receptor (beta chain) was seen more than once but under ten times. Trimming removed 5 bases at V and 7 bases at J, with 11 bases between. The length of the CDR3 is 12 residues. Germline V gene lookup returns CDR1 SEHNR and CDR2 FQNEAQ (reference sequence). Prior to thyroid surgery, none of the patients had received any treatment. The data derive from a study of metastatic and nonmetastatic thyroid tumors. TCRdb recomputed clones from the PCR reads via MiXCR. The sample lists 55,000 or so clones, about 15% seen once, with approximately 3.1% in the top ten. The sequence derives from a female donor with papillary thyroid cancer or a benign thyroid nodule (not recorded which). Some clones in this sample may be carry-over from other donors' samples. The J gene is TRBJ2-5, the V gene TRBV7-9; tentatively, D is TRBD2 (5 bases). The sequenced sample consisted of blood. DNA of the CDR3: TGTGCCAGCAGCGACACCCGGGGGACCCAGTACTTC. This encodes CASSDTRGTQYF. The full variable domain, in which reference TRBV7-9 and TRBJ2-5 provide the parts outside the CDR3, is DTGVSQNPRHKITKRGQNVTFRCDPISEHNRLYWYRQTLGQGPEFLTYFQNEAQLEKSRLLSDRFSAERPKGSFSTLEIQRTEQGDSAMYLCASSDTRGTQYFGPGTRLLVL.